Below, 23 T cell receptor beta chains from the same sample are listed, as sequenced in a study of T-cell reconstitution after alpha-beta-depleted transplantation in children. Library preparation (for TCRbeta) was performed with unique molecular identifiers. TCRdb analysed the PCR reads with MiXCR anew, one entry per CDR3 protein. The repertoire holds approximately 240,000 distinct CDR3 sequences, with 8% to 10% as singletons. The source material was PBMCs from the stem cell graft donor, sampled from the stem cell graft. Receptors were obtained from a human donor who donated a stem cell graft to a child with acute lymphoblastic leukemia.

The sample holds a few counts of this clonotype. The V gene is TRBV4-2, the J gene TRBJ1-1; D remains ambiguous. V lost 1 base and J lost 3, with 9 bases in between. Germline CDR1 is LGHNA and CDR2 is YNFKEQ. The CDR3 loop spans 14 amino acids. CDR3 region: CASSQVYADTEAFF. For the CDR3, the DNA is TGTGCCAGCAGCCAAGTGTACGCAGACACTGAAGCTTTCTTT.

This clonotype was seen repeatedly, ten times or more. One junction end does not reproduce the germline sequence, and a read error may be involved. J is TRBJ1-6 and V is TRBV5-1, with D uncertain. The germline gives CDR1 SGHRS, CDR2 YFSETQ. CDR3 length equals 14 residues. The CDR3 DNA is TGTGCCAGCAGTTTGGAGGGTAGTAATTCACCCCTCCACTTT. Translating gives CASSLEGSNSPLHF.

This chain uses TRBV11-3 with TRBJ2-2; TRBD2 is a possible D gene (5 bases). CDR3 length equals 14 residues. V was trimmed by 2 bases and J by 7 bases, leaving 11 bases between them. CDR1 and CDR2 (germline): SGHNT, YENEEA. CDR3 sequence: CASSLSPSSGELFF. CDR3 in DNA: TGTGCCAGCAGCTTAAGCCCTAGCAGCGGGGAGCTGTTTTTT. The whole variable domain, remainder taken from reference TRBV11-3 and TRBJ2-2, is EAGVVQSPRYKIIEKKQPVAFWCNPISGHNTLYWYLQNLGQGPELLIRYENEEAVDDSQLPKDRFSAERLKGVDSTLKIQPAELGDSAVYLCASSLSPSSGELFFGEGSRLTVL.

The chain employs TRBV13 and TRBJ2-3; the D is unclear. The CDR3 spans 17 residues. V lost 3 bases, J lost 0 bases, and 16 bases lay in between. Germline loops: CDR1 PRHDT, CDR2 FYEKMQ (reference sequence). The CDR3 DNA sequence: TGTGCCAGCAGCTTCAGGTCAGCACTAACTAGCACAGATACGCAGTATTTT. Protein sequence: CASSFRSALTSTDTQYF.

The V and J genes are TRBV27 and TRBJ2-5; 8 bases map to TRBD1. The CDR3 is 15 residues long. In germline, CDR1 is MNHEY, CDR2 SMNVEV (reference sequence). V shed 6 bases and J 6 bases; nucleotides not matched to a gene: 12. CDR3 in amino acids: CASSTRTGIGKTQYF. The DNA of the CDR3 is TGTGCCAGCAGCACCCGGACAGGGATCGGAAAGACCCAGTACTTC.

This clonotype came up many times. The chain carries TRBV29-1 and TRBJ2-1, with D perhaps given as TRBD1 or TRBD2 (7 bases each). This CDR3 is built from 14 residues. CDR1 and CDR2 (germline): SQVTM, ANQGSEA. Trimming cost V 8 bases and J 6 bases, with 20 bases left between them. CDR3 sequence: CSSWGQGGGNEQFF. For the CDR3, the DNA is TGCAGCTCCTGGGGGCAGGGGGGGGGCAATGAGCAGTTCTTC.

In this sample, this clonotype turned up many times. The chain joins TRBV7-2 to TRBJ1-4, with a tentative D call TRBD1 (6 bases). Germline CDR1 SGHTA, CDR2 FQGNSA. V was cut by 5 bases and J by 7 bases, with 17 bases left in between. There are 15 residues in the CDR3. The CDR3 DNA reads TGTGCCAGCAGCCTTCGGGGGGCATACCGTGAAAAACTGTTTTTT. It specifies CASSLRGAYREKLFF.

This clonotype was seen many times. The chain uses TRBV3-1 and TRBJ2-7; D assignment may be TRBD1 or TRBD2 (5 bases each). Germline loops: CDR1 LGHDT, CDR2 YNNKEL (reference sequence). Trimming left V 0 bases short and J 6 bases short, with 18 bases between. The CDR3 consists of 16 residues. The CDR3 region is CASSQEGTYLGGEQYF. In nucleotides, the CDR3 is TGTGCCAGCAGCCAAGAAGGGACCTACCTTGGGGGCGAGCAGTACTTC.

The chain couples TRBV5-1 to TRBJ2-5, with 10 bases fitting TRBD1. Germline CDR1 is SGHRS and CDR2 is YFSETQ. This CDR3 comprises 14 residues. The J segment lost 4 bases and the V segment lost 5 bases, leaving 5 bases of the junction unmatched. This CDR3 reads CASRRDRGLETQYF. In nucleotides, the CDR3 is TGCGCCAGCAGGAGGGACAGGGGATTAGAGACCCAGTACTTC. Filled out from reference TRBV5-1 and TRBJ2-5, the complete variable domain reads KAGVTQTPRYLIKTRGQQVTLSCSPISGHRSVSWYQQTPGQGLQFLFEYFSETQRNKGNFPGRFSGRQFSNSRSEMNVSTLELGDSALYLCASRRDRGLETQYFGPGTRLLVL.

The V and J genes are TRBV5-8 and TRBJ1-4; perhaps TRBD1 as D (5 bases). This CDR3 is 15 amino acids long. CDR1 SGHTS and CDR2 YDEGEE come from the germline V gene. Trimming removed 4 bases from V and 3 bases from J, with 13 bases in between. The CDR3 region is CASSVSGTPNEKLFF. CDR3 nucleotides: TGTGCCAGCAGCGTCTCCGGGACTCCTAATGAAAAACTGTTTTTT.

This clonotype came up many times. The V gene is TRBV12-3 or TRBV12-4, the J gene TRBJ1-1; D remains unclear. The CDR3 has 11 residues. V lost 3 bases and J 7 bases, leaving 6 bases between the germline ends. CDR3 nucleotides: TGTGCCAGCAGTTTTTCCAGTGAAGCTTTCTTT. Amino acids: CASSFSSEAFF.

The rearrangement joins TRBV12-3 or TRBV12-4 to TRBJ2-1; weak D call: TRBD2 (5 bases). The V and J ends lost 4 bases and 8 bases respectively, with 15 bases between them. The CDR3 totals 14 residues. CDR3 sequence reads: CASSSSGRTYEQFF. The CDR3 DNA reads TGTGCCAGCAGTTCCAGCGGACGTACCTATGAGCAGTTCTTC.

This clonotype has a handful of counts. This chain links TRBV5-1 with TRBJ2-3, with TRBD2 identical over 9 bases. The length of the CDR3 is 16 residues. J lost 4 bases, V lost 0 bases, and 6 bases had no gene match. Looked up from germline, CDR1 is SGHRS and CDR2 is YFSETQ. CDR3 DNA: TGCGCCAGCAGCTTGGCCCCGGGACTAGCTCCAGATACGCAGTATTTT. Protein sequence: CASSLAPGLAPDTQYF.

This clonotype was recorded at least ten times. The rearrangement uses TRBV6-6 and TRBJ2-7; D gene uncertain. Between the trimmed V and J ends, which lost 0 bases and 5 bases, there was a span of 8 bases. The CDR3 covers 13 residues. Germline V gene data show CDR1 as MNHNY and CDR2 as SVGAGI (reference sequence). CDR3 coding DNA: TGTGCCAGCAGTTACTCGGAAGGGCACGAGCAGTACTTC. As protein: CASSYSEGHEQYF.

There are many counts of this clonotype. This rearrangement joins TRBV20-1 to TRBJ2-6, with 8 bases aligning to TRBD1. CDR3 length equals 16 residues. V was pared by 5 bases and J by 9 bases, with 15 bases of the junction left unmatched. Per the germline V gene, CDR1 is DFQATT and CDR2 is SNEGSKA (reference sequence). CDR3 sequence (DNA): TGCAGTGCTCTAAAAATCGGACAGGGTGGTGACAACGTCCTGACTTTC. It specifies CSALKIGQGGDNVLTF.

CDR3 loop: CAISASSDTQYF. The CDR3 DNA reads TGTGCCATCAGTGCGTCTTCAGATACGCAGTATTTT. V and J are TRBV10-3 and TRBJ2-3, with D unresolved. V shed 4 bases and J shed 4 bases, with 6 bases lying between them. Germline values: CDR1 ENHRY, CDR2 SYGVKD. The CDR3 contains 12 residues.

This clonotype was seen a handful of times. The chain has TRBV5-1 and TRBJ1-1; D possibly corresponds to TRBD1 (5 bases). Per the germline V gene, CDR1 is SGHRS and CDR2 is YFSETQ. Deletions cut 4 bases from V and 0 bases from J, with 13 bases between. This CDR3 is 15 amino acids long. CDR3 nucleotides: TGCGCCAGCAGCGGGGTATCAGGGATGAACACTGAAGCTTTCTTT. Translation: CASSGVSGMNTEAFF. Looking up the rest from reference TRBV5-1 and TRBJ1-1 gives the full variable domain: KAGVTQTPRYLIKTRGQQVTLSCSPISGHRSVSWYQQTPGQGLQFLFEYFSETQRNKGNFPGRFSGRQFSNSRSEMNVSTLELGDSALYLCASSGVSGMNTEAFFGQGTRLTVV.

The sample holds many counts of this clonotype. This chain connects TRBV28 to TRBJ2-3, with 7 bases aligning to TRBD1. Unmatched junction bases numbered 10, after V lost 5 bases and J lost 2 bases. The CDR3 is 16 residues long. Germline loops: CDR1 MDHEN, CDR2 SYDVKM. The CDR3 DNA reads as TGTGCCAGCAGTGGCGCCGGGACAGCTTCCACAGATACGCAGTATTTT. Translation: CASSGAGTASTDTQYF.

This clonotype was seen ten or more times. This rearrangement joins TRBV24-1 to TRBJ2-1, with D tentatively TRBD1 or TRBD2 (5 bases each). Germline CDR1 KGHDR, CDR2 SFDVKD. The CDR3 is 16 residues long. Between the trimmed V and J ends, which lost 3 bases and 4 bases, there was a span of 15 bases. Here the CDR3 DNA reads TGTGCCACCAGTGATCGGGACGCAGGCTCTTACAATGAGCAGTTCTTC. As protein: CATSDRDAGSYNEQFF.

The V and J genes are TRBV11-2 and TRBJ1-6; tentatively, D is TRBD1 (5 bases). The V end lost 5 bases, the J end lost 0 bases, and 14 bases lay between the germline ends. Germline values: CDR1 SGHAT, CDR2 FQNNGV. CDR3 size: 17 residues. The DNA for the CDR3 is TGTGCCAGCAGCCCCCGACGGGGGAGCTCCTATAATTCACCCCTCCACTTT. This sequence encodes CASSPRRGSSYNSPLHF.

The table lists this clonotype with many counts. The chain uses TRBV4-3 and TRBJ1-1; weak D call: TRBD1 (6 bases). The CDR3 is 15 residues long. Germline CDR1 reads LGHNA; CDR2 reads YSLEER. Trimming stripped 4 bases from V and 1 base from J, with 13 bases between. The CDR3 DNA follows: TGCGCCAGCAGCCTAAACCTGGACAGGAACACTGAAGCTTTCTTT. Encoded protein: CASSLNLDRNTEAFF.

This clonotype was picked up many times. The V call is TRBV5-1, the J call TRBJ1-2; 7 bases line up with TRBD1. Per germline, CDR1 SGHRS and CDR2 YFSETQ. This CDR3 comprises 16 residues. V dropped 0 bases and J dropped 2; count of bases not matched to a gene: 7. CDR3: CASSLGQGGPNYGYTF. The CDR3 DNA reads as TGCGCCAGCAGCTTGGGACAGGGAGGCCCCAACTATGGCTACACCTTC.

The V gene is TRBV3-1, the J gene TRBJ2-6, with TRBD1 identical over 7 bases. Trimming took 10 bases from V and 2 from J; bases not matched to a gene: 14. Looked up from germline, CDR1 is LGHDT and CDR2 is YNNKEL (reference sequence). This CDR3 is built from 17 residues. The chain's CDR3 is CATCRRRGGTGANVLTF. CDR3 in DNA: TGTGCCACCTGCAGACGAAGAGGGGGCACTGGGGCCAACGTCCTGACTTTC.